This is a list of T cell receptor beta chains from one sample in a study of T cell repertoires in aging, cancer and after chemotherapy. TCRdb recomputed calls from the multiplex PCR reads with MiXCR, one row per CDR3 protein. The sample has some 10,000 distinct CDR3 sequences, 40% seen once. Sequences were obtained from blood. The receptor source for this set is a human donor in good health. The CDR3 runs from the conserved cysteine through the conserved F or W. D genes are given only for firm matches. Some rows have no size entry. The others give once, few or many, or a class for an expanded clone.

j_call d_call v_call clone_size cdr3_aa cdr3_nt
TRBJ1-2 NA TRBV20-1 NA CSAKLAYENYGYTF TGCAGTGCCAAGTTAGCATATGAGAACTATGGCTACACCTTC
TRBJ1-4 TRBD1 TRBV20-1 once CSARTGQGGEKLFF TGCAGTGCTAGAACCGGACAGGGAGGTGAAAAACTGTTTTTT
TRBJ2-2 NA TRBV4-2 few CASSQETGELFF TGTGCCAGCAGCCAAGAGACCGGGGAGCTGTTTTTT
TRBJ2-3 TRBD2 TRBV6-4 few CASSDSSGGADTQYF TGTGCCAGCAGTGACTCTAGCGGGGGGGCAGATACGCAGTATTTT
TRBJ1-4 NA TRBV12-3/TRBV12-4 NA CASRRGATNEKLFF TGTGCCAGCAGGAGGGGTGCAACTAATGAAAAACTGTTTTTT
TRBJ2-7 TRBD1 TRBV19 NA CASSTRTGHLEQYF TGTGCCAGTAGTACACGGACAGGGCACCTGGAGCAGTACTTC
TRBJ2-6 NA TRBV20-1 NA CSAPSGANVLTF TGCAGTGCTCCCTCTGGGGCCAACGTCCTGACTTTC
TRBJ1-2 NA TRBV12-3/TRBV12-4 few CASSSETARLYGYTF TGTGCCAGCAGCTCGGAGACAGCGAGGTTGTATGGCTACACCTTC
TRBJ1-6 NA TRBV20-1 NA CSARLRGSYNSPLHF TGCAGTGCTAGACTTAGGGGCTCCTATAATTCACCCCTCCACTTT
TRBJ2-7 NA TRBV12-3/TRBV12-4 NA CASRADRTATNEQYF TGTGCCAGCAGGGCTGACAGGACAGCGACTAACGAGCAGTACTTC
TRBJ2-3 NA TRBV5-4 NA CASSFGGVSTDTQYF TGTGCCAGCAGCTTCGGGGGTGTGAGCACAGATACGCAGTATTTT
TRBJ1-1 NA TRBV6-5 few CASTPGMNTEAFF TGTGCCAGCACCCCGGGAATGAACACTGAAGCTTTCTTT
TRBJ2-6 NA TRBV11-1 NA CASSWDTSSGANVLTF TGTGCCAGCAGCTGGGACACCAGCTCTGGGGCCAACGTCCTGACTTTC
TRBJ1-1 NA TRBV12-3/TRBV12-4 NA CASRFGHLNTEAFF TGTGCCAGCAGATTCGGACACCTGAACACTGAAGCTTTCTTT
TRBJ1-5 TRBD1 TRBV15 NA CATSRSRGAQPQHF TGTGCCACCAGCAGATCCAGGGGGGCTCAGCCCCAGCATTTT
TRBJ1-1 NA TRBV7-3 few CASSTPKLNTEAFF TGTGCCAGCAGCACCCCCAAACTGAACACTGAAGCTTTCTTT
TRBJ1-1 TRBD1 TRBV20-1 medium-sized CSALRDSFTEAFF TGCAGTGCGCTTCGGGACAGCTTTACTGAAGCTTTCTTT
TRBJ1-1 NA TRBV5-6 NA CASSFDGEAFF TGTGCCAGCAGCTTCGACGGCGAAGCTTTCTTT
TRBJ1-2 NA TRBV29-1 medium-sized CSAGFFNYGYTF TGCAGTGCTGGGTTCTTCAACTATGGCTACACCTTC
TRBJ1-6 NA TRBV5-4 NA CASSNEYNSPLHF TGTGCCAGCAGCAATGAGTATAATTCACCCCTCCACTTT
TRBJ2-1 NA TRBV12-3/TRBV12-4 NA CASTQGPYNEQFF TGTGCCAGCACCCAAGGGCCCTACAATGAGCAGTTCTTC
TRBJ2-5 TRBD2 TRBV20-1 NA CSAREGPREETQYF TGCAGTGCGAGGGAGGGACCGAGAGAGGAGACCCAGTACTTC
TRBJ2-1 TRBD2 TRBV6-1 NA CASSAGGTVYNEQFF TGTGCCAGCAGTGCCGGGGGGACCGTATACAATGAGCAGTTCTTC
TRBJ2-3 TRBD2 TRBV12-3/TRBV12-4 NA CASRGTRRGGLSDTQYF TGTGCCAGCAGGGGAACGCGGCGGGGGGGCCTTTCGGATACGCAGTATTTT
TRBJ1-2 NA TRBV4-2 few CASSQGITLDYGYTF TGTGCCAGCAGCCAAGGAATCACGTTGGACTATGGCTACACCTTC
TRBJ1-5 NA TRBV6-1 few CASSETISNQPQHF TGTGCCAGCAGTGAGACGATTAGCAATCAGCCCCAGCATTTT
TRBJ2-6 NA TRBV6-5 NA CASSERVSSSGANVLTF TGTGCCAGCAGTGAGAGGGTATCAAGCTCTGGGGCCAACGTCCTGACTTTC
TRBJ1-5 NA TRBV6-5 NA CASIKGGVHQPQHF TGTGCCAGCATCAAGGGCGGGGTTCATCAGCCCCAGCATTTT
TRBJ2-3 NA TRBV20-1 NA CSAIFFTDTQYF TGCAGTGCTATCTTCTTCACAGATACGCAGTATTTT
TRBJ1-1 NA TRBV20-1 few CSARRDSNTEAFF TGCAGTGCTAGACGGGACTCAAACACTGAAGCTTTCTTT
TRBJ1-1 NA TRBV7-9 NA CASSLVGRNTEAFF TGTGCCAGCAGCTTAGTCGGGAGGAACACTGAAGCTTTCTTT
TRBJ1-1 TRBD1 TRBV19 few CASSSRDSLLNTEAFF TGTGCCAGTAGTAGCCGGGACAGCTTGTTGAACACTGAAGCTTTCTTT